Listed here are 7 T cell receptor beta chains from one sample, sequenced in a study of T cells in Graves' hyperthyroidism and ophthalmopathy. Amplification of TCR beta CDR3 regions used RNA as the template. HTBI primers were employed in a first-round RT-PCR of the TCR CDR3. TCRdb fed the multiplex PCR reads into MiXCR, producing one record per CDR3 protein. The profile shows more than 500,000 distinct CDR3 sequences, 15% to 20% of them singletons. Material for sequencing was blood. These receptor sequences come from a woman in her 30s with Graves' hyperthyroidism.

This clonotype was counted ten times or more. The V and J genes are TRBV2 and TRBJ2-5; 7 bases match TRBD2. The CDR3 totals 16 residues. Germline lookup yields CDR1 SNHLY and CDR2 FYNNEI. V gave up 4 bases and J gave up 4 bases; unmatched junction bases: 12. The CDR3 region is CASSVNSPGGGETQYF. In DNA form, the CDR3 reads TGTGCCAGCAGTGTCAACTCCCCGGGAGGAGGAGAGACCCAGTACTTC.

In its sample, this clonotype was seen many times. The chain uses TRBV24-1 and TRBJ2-2, with 9 bases matching TRBD1. J gave up 5 bases and V 9 bases, and 6 bases lay outside the gene matches. This CDR3 has 14 amino acids. The germline gives CDR1 KGHDR, CDR2 SFDVKD. This CDR3 reads CATGGQGGTGELFF. The CDR3 DNA follows: TGTGCCACCGGGGGACAGGGAGGAACCGGGGAGCTGTTTTTT.

In this sample, this clonotype turned up many times. The genes are TRBV7-2 and TRBJ2-5; D is perhaps TRBD2 (5 bases). V dropped 6 bases and J dropped 1 base, with 9 bases sitting between them. The V gene's germline CDR1 is SGHTA and CDR2 FQGNSA. The CDR3 length is 13 residues. This CDR3 is CASRAGVQETQYF. The CDR3 DNA sequence: TGTGCCAGCAGAGCCGGGGTCCAAGAGACCCAGTACTTC.

This clonotype appeared a few times. Just one base apart from a much larger clone, this may be a read error. This chain's CDR3 is CASSLVTEETQYF. CDR3 coding DNA: TGTGCCAGCAGCTTAGTGACAGAAGAGACCCAGTACTTC. V gene TRBV7-2 combines with J gene TRBJ2-5, with a tentative D call TRBD1 (5 bases). Between the trimmed V and J ends, which lost 1 base and 3 bases, there was a span of 6 bases. Germline assignment: CDR1 SGHTA and CDR2 FQGNSA. This CDR3 is built from 13 residues.

This clonotype was seen ten or more times. V is TRBV2 and J is TRBJ2-1, with 10 bases fitting TRBD2. V shed 7 bases and J 7 bases; nucleotides not matched to a gene: 7. The CDR3 contains 14 residues. The V gene's germline CDR1 is SNHLY and CDR2 FYNNEI. The CDR3 loop reads CASILAGAGNEQFF. The CDR3 DNA follows: TGTGCCAGCATTCTAGCGGGAGCTGGAAATGAGCAGTTCTTC.

This clonotype was found a few times. V is TRBV5-1 and J is TRBJ2-1; the match to TRBD2 covers 9 bases. The trim removed 0 bases at V and 6 bases at J, leaving 7 bases unmatched. The CDR3 length is 16 residues. From germline, CDR1 is SGHRS and CDR2 YFSETQ. This CDR3 is CASSLASSGTSNEQFF. As DNA, the CDR3 is TGCGCCAGCAGCTTGGCATCTAGCGGGACCTCCAATGAGCAGTTCTTC.

Concerning this clonotype: This may arise from a read error, as a much more abundant clone is one base away. This rearrangement joins TRBV6-1 to TRBJ2-7; 8 positions match TRBD2. The J segment lost 5 bases and the V segment lost 6 bases, leaving 15 bases of the junction unmatched. Germline V gene data show CDR1 as MNHNS and CDR2 as SASEGT. The CDR3 totals 16 residues. The CDR3 spells CASSPLKAGEGHEQYF. The CDR3 nucleotides are TGTGCCAGCAGCCCCCTGAAAGCGGGAGAAGGGCACGAGCAGTACTTC.